One sample yielded the 5 T cell receptor beta chains listed below, sequenced in a study of blood T cell repertoires in COVID-19. The table came from immunoSEQ multiplex PCR; TCRdb's copy has only in-frame clones and leaves some out. This table has about 64,000 clones, around three quarters appearing once. The material sequenced was peripheral blood. These receptors were taken from a human donor in a cohort sampled during active COVID-19.

This chain uses TRBV7-8 with TRBJ2-2; 8 bases agree with TRBD1. The CDR3 length is 17 residues. Trimming cost V 1 base and J 7 bases; bases outside gene matches: 11. Germline-derived CDR1 and CDR2 are SGHVS and FQNEAQ. The CDR3 region is CASSLVWGAGGHGELFF. The CDR3 DNA sequence: TGTGCCAGCAGCTTAGTATGGGGGGCAGGGGGCCACGGGGAGCTGTTTTTT.

This clone was recorded only once. The CDR3 is CASRETGLHEQYF. The CDR3 nucleotides are TGTGCCAGCAGGGAAACAGGGTTGCACGAGCAGTACTTC. The chain has TRBV7-2 and TRBJ2-7; D is possibly TRBD1 (6 bases). CDR3 length: 13 residues. Trimming took 6 bases from V and 5 from J, leaving 14 bases between them. Germline V gene sequence: CDR1 SGHTA, CDR2 FQGNSA. The whole variable domain, filled in from reference TRBV7-2 and TRBJ2-7, reads GAGVSQSPSNKVTEKGKDVELRCDPISGHTALYWYRQSLGQGLEFLIYFQGNSAPDKSGLPSDRFSAERTGGSVSTLTIQRTQQEDSAVYLCASRETGLHEQYFGPGTRLTVT.

A single count supports this clone. The chain carries TRBV7-6 and TRBJ2-7, with D possibly TRBD1 on 7 matching bases. CDR3 length: 15 residues. CDR1 and CDR2 (germline): SGHVS, FNYEAQ. Deletions cut 5 bases from V and 1 base from J, with 15 bases between. CDR3 bases: TGTGCCAGCAGCCCCTCGACAGGGACTTCCTACGAGCAGTACTTC. Residues: CASSPSTGTSYEQYF.

The rearrangement uses TRBV6-1 and TRBJ2-5, with 8 bases fitting TRBD2. Germline lookup yields CDR1 MNHNS and CDR2 SASEGT. The CDR3 totals 15 residues. V gave up 3 bases and J gave up 4 bases; unmatched junction bases: 7. In DNA, the CDR3 is TGTGCCAGCAGTGAGGCCGGGACTAGGCCAGAGACCCAGTACTTC. This translates into CASSEAGTRPETQYF.

This clone has a single count. The chain links TRBV6-5 to TRBJ1-5; 7 bases match TRBD1. The trim removed 8 bases at V and 11 bases at J, leaving 12 bases unmatched. This CDR3 region has 13 residues. Germline CDR1 reads MNHEY; CDR2 reads SVGAGI. The DNA for the CDR3 is TGTGCCAGCTCCTGGGAGAAACAGGGGTCCCAGCATTTT. Amino acids: CASSWEKQGSQHF.